Shown below are 9 T cell receptor beta chains from a single sample sequenced in a study of blood T cell repertoires in COVID-19. Repertoires were generated with immunoSEQ multiplex PCR, while TCRdb's copy carries only in-frame clones and drops some. The sample lists approximately 400,000 clones, around 90% seen once, with more than 0.95% in the top ten. The sample taken for sequencing was PBMCs or T cells enriched from blood (not recorded which). All receptors come from a woman under 30 who had recovered from COVID-19.

The CDR3 protein is CASSSSGIGDQPQHF. As DNA, the CDR3 is TGTGCCAGCAGCTCCTCAGGCATCGGGGATCAGCCCCAGCATTTT. The chain uses TRBV9 and TRBJ1-5; D not certain. Germline V gene lookup returns CDR1 SGDLS and CDR2 YYNGEE. CDR3 length: 15 residues. Deletions cut 4 bases from V and 5 bases from J, with 16 bases between.

The chain recombines TRBV28 with TRBJ1-2; D is possibly TRBD1 (5 bases). The germline V gene has CDR1 MDHEN and CDR2 SYDVKM. Trimming shortened V by 9 bases and J by 6 bases, and 20 bases separated the two germline ends. This CDR3 is built from 14 residues. As DNA, the CDR3 is TGTGCCAGTCCGTGTAAATCAGGGTCGGATGGCTACACCTTC. Its protein product is CASPCKSGSDGYTF.

The genes are TRBV3-1 (or the pseudogene TRBV3-2) and TRBJ1-4; D is ambiguous. The ends were cut back, 0 bases at V and 2 bases at J, with 13 bases in the middle. The germline CDR1 and CDR2 sequences are LGHDT and YNNKEL (reference sequence). This CDR3 is built from 17 residues. In DNA, the CDR3 is TGTGCCAGCAGCCAAGAGATTTCGAGGTTGACTAATGAAAAACTGTTTTTT. Translated, it gives CASSQEISRLTNEKLFF.

The V gene is TRBV14, the J gene TRBJ1-2, with 8 positions matching TRBD1. This CDR3 contains 18 residues. Germline lookup yields CDR1 SGHDN and CDR2 FVKESK. The J segment lost 2 bases and the V segment lost 1 base, leaving 12 bases of the junction unmatched. The CDR3 protein is CASSQGSFPGQANYGYTF. The CDR3 nucleotides are TGTGCCAGCAGCCAAGGGAGCTTTCCGGGACAGGCAAACTATGGCTACACCTTC.

This clone was counted once. The chain recombines TRBV19 with TRBJ1-1; D might be TRBD1 (6 bases). Germline lookup yields CDR1 LNHDA and CDR2 SQIVND (reference sequence). CDR3 length equals 16 residues. V shed 5 bases and J shed 3 bases, with 19 bases lying between them. CDR3 bases: TGTGCCAGTAGTCGAATCGGCGACAGGTTGGACACTGAAGCTTTCTTT. It specifies CASSRIGDRLDTEAFF.

The chain couples TRBV19 to TRBJ2-7, with TRBD2 matching 8 bases. The germline V gene encodes CDR1 LNHDA and CDR2 SQIVND (reference sequence). J was trimmed by 5 bases and V by 5 bases; bases with no gene match: 11. There are 15 residues in the CDR3. The CDR3 here is CASSYQGGGINEQYF. The CDR3 DNA sequence: TGTGCCAGTAGTTACCAAGGCGGGGGGATAAACGAGCAGTACTTC. The whole variable domain, filled in from reference TRBV19 and TRBJ2-7, reads DGGITQSPKYLFRKEGQNVTLSCEQNLNHDAMYWYRQDPGQGLRLIYYSQIVNDFQKGDIAEGYSVSREKKESFPLTVTSAQKNPTAFYLCASSYQGGGINEQYFGPGTRLTVT.

V usage is TRBV25-1 and J usage is TRBJ1-2; no definite D call. Trimming pared 8 bases from V and 0 bases from J, leaving 13 bases between. The CDR3 runs 14 residues. The germline CDR1 and CDR2 sequences are MGHDK and SYGVNS. The DNA for the CDR3 is TGTGCCAGCGGCGCAGGAATTACTAACTATGGCTACACCTTC. Protein: CASGAGITNYGYTF.

The chain combines TRBV6-1 with TRBJ1-5, with 8 positions matching TRBD1. The germline CDR1 and CDR2 sequences are MNHNS and SASEGT. V shed 2 bases and J 7 bases; nucleotides not matched to a gene: 13. The CDR3 is 17 amino acids. CDR3 sequence: CASSEILDGQGKQPQHF. The CDR3 region has the DNA TGTGCCAGCAGTGAAATCTTAGATGGACAGGGAAAACAGCCCCAGCATTTT.

CDR3 amino acids: CASSPGLAGGPVTGELFF. The DNA of the CDR3 is TGTGCCAGCAGCCCGGGACTAGCGGGGGGGCCGGTGACCGGGGAGCTGTTTTTT. The chain joins TRBV7-9 to TRBJ2-2, with 16 bases fitting TRBD2. The CDR3 is 18 residues long. CDR1 is SEHNR and CDR2 is FQNEAQ in the germline V gene (reference sequence). With V trimmed by 5 bases and J by 5 bases, 8 bases remained unmatched.